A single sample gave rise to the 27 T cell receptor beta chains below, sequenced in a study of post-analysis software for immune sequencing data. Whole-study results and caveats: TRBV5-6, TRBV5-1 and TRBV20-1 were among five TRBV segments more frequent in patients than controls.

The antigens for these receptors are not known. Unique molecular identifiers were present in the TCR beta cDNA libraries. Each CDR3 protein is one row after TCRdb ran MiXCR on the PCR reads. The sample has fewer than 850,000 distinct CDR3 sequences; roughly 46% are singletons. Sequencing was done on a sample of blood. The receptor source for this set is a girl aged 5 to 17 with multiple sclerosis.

CDR3 sequence reads: CAIRDTGSTEAFF. In nucleotides, the CDR3 is TGTGCCATCAGGGATACAGGGTCAACTGAAGCTTTCTTT. V and J are TRBV10-3 and TRBJ1-1, with TRBD1 as a possible D gene (6 bases). Trimming removed 6 bases from V and 5 bases from J, with 13 bases in between. Germline V CDR1 and CDR2: ENHRY, SYGVKD. The CDR3 extends over 13 amino acids.

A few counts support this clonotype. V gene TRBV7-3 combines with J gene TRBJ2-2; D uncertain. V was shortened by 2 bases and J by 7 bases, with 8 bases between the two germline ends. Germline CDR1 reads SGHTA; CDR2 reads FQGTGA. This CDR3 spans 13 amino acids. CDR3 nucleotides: TGTGCCAGCAGCTTACTGGTGGGCGGGGAGCTGTTTTTT. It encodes CASSLLVGGELFF.

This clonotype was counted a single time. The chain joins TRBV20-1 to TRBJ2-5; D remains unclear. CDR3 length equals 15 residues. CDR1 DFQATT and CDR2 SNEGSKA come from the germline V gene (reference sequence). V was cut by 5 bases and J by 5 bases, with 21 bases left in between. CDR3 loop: CSAFQAGPALETQYF. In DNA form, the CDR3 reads TGCAGTGCTTTTCAAGCCGGACCAGCATTGGAGACCCAGTACTTC.

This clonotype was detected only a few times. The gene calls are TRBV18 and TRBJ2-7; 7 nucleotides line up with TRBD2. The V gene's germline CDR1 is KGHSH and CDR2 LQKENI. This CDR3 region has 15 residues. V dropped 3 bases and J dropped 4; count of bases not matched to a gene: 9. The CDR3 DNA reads TGTGCCAGCTCACCGAGCGGCGGGAGTTCGTACGAGCAGTACTTC. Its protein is CASSPSGGSSYEQYF.

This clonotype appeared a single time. This CDR3 reads CASKPHPGGGTTDTQYF. DNA for the CDR3: TGTGCCAGCAAACCCCATCCGGGTGGGGGCACCACAGATACGCAGTATTTT. The chain joins TRBV28 to TRBJ2-3; maybe TRBD1 (6 bases). The V gene's germline CDR1 is MDHEN and CDR2 SYDVKM. Trimming stripped 7 bases from V and 2 bases from J, with 22 bases between. CDR3 length: 17 amino acids.

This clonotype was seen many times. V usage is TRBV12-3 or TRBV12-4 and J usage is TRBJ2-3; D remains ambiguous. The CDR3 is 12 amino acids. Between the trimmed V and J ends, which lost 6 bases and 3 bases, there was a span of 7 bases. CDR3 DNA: TGTGCCAGCAGCCCCAATACAGATACGCAGTATTTT. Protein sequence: CASSPNTDTQYF.

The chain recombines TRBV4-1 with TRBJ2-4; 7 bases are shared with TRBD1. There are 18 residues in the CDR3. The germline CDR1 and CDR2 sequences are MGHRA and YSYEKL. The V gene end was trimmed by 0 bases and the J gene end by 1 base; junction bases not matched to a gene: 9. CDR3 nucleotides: TGCGCCAGCAGCCAAGATCCCGCGGGCAGGGGGGCCAAAAACATTCAGTACTTC. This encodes CASSQDPAGRGAKNIQYF.

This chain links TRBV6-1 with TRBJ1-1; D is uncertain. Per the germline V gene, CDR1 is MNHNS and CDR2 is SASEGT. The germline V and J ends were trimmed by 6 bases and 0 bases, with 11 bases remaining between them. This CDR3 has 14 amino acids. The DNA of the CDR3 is TGTGCCAGCAGGTCTCGGCAGATGAACACTGAAGCTTTCTTT. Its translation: CASRSRQMNTEAFF.

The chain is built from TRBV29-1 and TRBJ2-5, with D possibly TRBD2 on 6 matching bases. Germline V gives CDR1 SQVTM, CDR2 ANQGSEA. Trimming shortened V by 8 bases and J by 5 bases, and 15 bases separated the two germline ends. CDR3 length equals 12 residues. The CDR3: CSFSLSGETQYF. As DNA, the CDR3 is TGCAGCTTTTCACTCAGCGGGGAGACCCAGTACTTC. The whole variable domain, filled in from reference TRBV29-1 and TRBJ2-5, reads SAVISQKPSRDICQRGTSLTIQCQVDSQVTMMFWYRQQPGQSLTLIATANQGSEATYESGFVIDKFPISRPNLTFSTLTVSNMSPEDSSIYLCSFSLSGETQYFGPGTRLLVL.

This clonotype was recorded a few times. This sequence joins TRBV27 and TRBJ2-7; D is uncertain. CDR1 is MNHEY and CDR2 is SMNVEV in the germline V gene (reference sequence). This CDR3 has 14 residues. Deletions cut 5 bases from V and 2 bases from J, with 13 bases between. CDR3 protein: CASSPSHLAYEQYF. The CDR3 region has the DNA TGTGCCAGCAGTCCGTCCCACCTAGCCTACGAGCAGTACTTC.

CDR3 protein: CASSLDPGPSTDTQYF. The CDR3 DNA is TGCGCCAGCAGCTTGGATCCGGGACCGAGCACAGATACGCAGTATTTT. V and J are TRBV5-1 and TRBJ2-3; D possibly uses TRBD1 or TRBD2 (5 bases each). The germline CDR1 and CDR2 sequences are SGHRS and YFSETQ. Trimming pared 0 bases from V and 0 bases from J, leaving 11 bases between. This CDR3 is 16 amino acids long.

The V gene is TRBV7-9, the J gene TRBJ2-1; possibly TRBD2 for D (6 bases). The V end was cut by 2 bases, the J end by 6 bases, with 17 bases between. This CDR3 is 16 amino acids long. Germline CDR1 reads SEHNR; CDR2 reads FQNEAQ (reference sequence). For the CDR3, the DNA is TGTGCCAGCAGCTTAATGTTGGTCGGGAGAGGCAATGAGCAGTTCTTC. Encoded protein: CASSLMLVGRGNEQFF.

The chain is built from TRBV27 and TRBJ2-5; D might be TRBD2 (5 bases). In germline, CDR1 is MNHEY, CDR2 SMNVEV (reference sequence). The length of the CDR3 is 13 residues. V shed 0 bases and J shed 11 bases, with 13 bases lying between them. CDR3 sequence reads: CASSLSSRTEQYF. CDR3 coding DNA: TGTGCCAGCAGTTTATCGTCACGGACTGAGCAGTACTTC.

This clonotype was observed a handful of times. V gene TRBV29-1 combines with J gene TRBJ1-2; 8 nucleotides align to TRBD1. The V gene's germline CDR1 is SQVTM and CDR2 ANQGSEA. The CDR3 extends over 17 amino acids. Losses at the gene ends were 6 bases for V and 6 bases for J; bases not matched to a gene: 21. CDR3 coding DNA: TGCAGCGTCCCCCCTACGAAGGTGCCAGGGGGCGCGGATGGCTACACCTTC. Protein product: CSVPPTKVPGGADGYTF.

CDR3 loop: CASSLRGGTYEQYF. The DNA of the CDR3 is TGCGCCAGCAGCTTGCGGGGAGGAACCTACGAGCAGTACTTC. J is TRBJ2-7 and V is TRBV5-1, with D tentatively TRBD2 (6 bases). Germline CDR1 SGHRS, CDR2 YFSETQ. The CDR3 loop spans 14 amino acids. Trimming cost V 1 base and J 2 bases, with 10 bases left between them.

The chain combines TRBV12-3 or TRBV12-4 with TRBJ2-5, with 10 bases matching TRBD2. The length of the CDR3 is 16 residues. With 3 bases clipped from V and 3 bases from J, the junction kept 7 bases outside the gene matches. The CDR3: CASSFRLAGVEETQYF. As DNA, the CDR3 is TGTGCCAGCAGTTTCCGGCTAGCGGGAGTGGAAGAGACCCAGTACTTC.

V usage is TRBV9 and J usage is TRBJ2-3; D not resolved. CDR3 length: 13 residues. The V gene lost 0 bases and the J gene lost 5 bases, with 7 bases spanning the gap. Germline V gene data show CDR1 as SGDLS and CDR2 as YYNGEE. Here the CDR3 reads CASSVGPRDTQYF. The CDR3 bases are TGTGCCAGCAGCGTAGGACCACGAGATACGCAGTATTTT. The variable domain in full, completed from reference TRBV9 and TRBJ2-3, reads DSGVTQTPKHLITATGQRVTLRCSPRSGDLSVYWYQQSLDQGLQFLIQYYNGEERAKGNILERFSAQQFPDLHSELNLSSLELGDSALYFCASSVGPRDTQYFGPGTRLTVL.

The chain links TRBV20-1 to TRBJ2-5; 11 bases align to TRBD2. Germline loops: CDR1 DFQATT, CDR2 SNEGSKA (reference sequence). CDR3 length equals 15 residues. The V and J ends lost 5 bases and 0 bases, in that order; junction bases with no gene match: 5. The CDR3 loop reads CSAPRLAGNQETQYF. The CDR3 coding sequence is TGCAGTGCTCCCCGACTAGCGGGAAACCAAGAGACCCAGTACTTC.

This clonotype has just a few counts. CDR3 region: CSVDSGASNEQFF. DNA for the CDR3: TGCAGCGTTGATAGCGGGGCCTCAAATGAGCAGTTCTTC. V and J are TRBV29-1 and TRBJ2-1, with 8 positions matching TRBD2. V trimming: 3 bases; J trimming: 7 bases; junction bases outside the gene matches: 5. The CDR3 is 13 residues long. The germline V gene encodes CDR1 SQVTM and CDR2 ANQGSEA.

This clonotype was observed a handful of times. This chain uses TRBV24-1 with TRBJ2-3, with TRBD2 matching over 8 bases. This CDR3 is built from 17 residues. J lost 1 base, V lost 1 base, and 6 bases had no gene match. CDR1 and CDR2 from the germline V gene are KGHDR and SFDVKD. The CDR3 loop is CATSDFGAGVGTDTQYF. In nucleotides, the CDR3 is TGTGCCACCAGTGATTTTGGAGCGGGAGTCGGCACAGATACGCAGTATTTT.

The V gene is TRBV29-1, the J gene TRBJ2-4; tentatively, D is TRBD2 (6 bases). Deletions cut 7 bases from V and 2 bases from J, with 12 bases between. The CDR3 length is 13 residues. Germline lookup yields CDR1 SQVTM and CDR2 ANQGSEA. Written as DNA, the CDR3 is TGCAGCGCTCAGGGAGGAACCAAAAACATTCAGTACTTC. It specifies CSAQGGTKNIQYF. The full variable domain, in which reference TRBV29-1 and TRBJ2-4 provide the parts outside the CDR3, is SAVISQKPSRDICQRGTSLTIQCQVDSQVTMMFWYRQQPGQSLTLIATANQGSEATYESGFVIDKFPISRPNLTFSTLTVSNMSPEDSSIYLCSAQGGTKNIQYFGAGTRLSVL.

In nucleotides, the CDR3 is TGCAGCGTCCTGAGGGGGGTTGAAGCTTTCTTT. Encoded protein: CSVLRGVEAFF. The chain is built from TRBV29-1 and TRBJ1-1; D is perhaps TRBD1 (6 bases). Germline CDR1 reads SQVTM; CDR2 reads ANQGSEA. Between the trimmed V and J ends, which lost 6 bases and 7 bases, there was a span of 12 bases. The CDR3 consists of 11 residues.

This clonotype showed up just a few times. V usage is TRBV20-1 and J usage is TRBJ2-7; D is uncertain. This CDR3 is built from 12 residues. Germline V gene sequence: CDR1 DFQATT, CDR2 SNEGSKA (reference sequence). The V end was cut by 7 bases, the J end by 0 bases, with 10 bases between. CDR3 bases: TGCAGTGTGCCTACTAACTCCTACGAGCAGTACTTC. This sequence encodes CSVPTNSYEQYF.

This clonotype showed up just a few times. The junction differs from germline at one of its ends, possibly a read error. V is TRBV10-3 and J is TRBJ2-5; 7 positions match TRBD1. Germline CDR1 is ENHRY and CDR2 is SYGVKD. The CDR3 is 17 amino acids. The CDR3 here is CAISEIEERTGQETQYF. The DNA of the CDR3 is TGTGCCATCAGTGAGATTGAGGAAAGGACAGGTCAAGAAACCCAGTACTTC.

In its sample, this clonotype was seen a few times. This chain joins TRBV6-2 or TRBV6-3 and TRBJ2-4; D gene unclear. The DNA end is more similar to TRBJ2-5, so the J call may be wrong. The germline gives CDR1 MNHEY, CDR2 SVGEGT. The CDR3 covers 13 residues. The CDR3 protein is CASSYGGWETQYF. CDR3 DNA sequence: TGTGCCAGCAGTTACGGCGGTTGGGAGACCCAGTACTTC.

CDR3 sequence: CSVPGTESTDTQYF. In DNA form, the CDR3 reads TGCAGCGTTCCCGGGACCGAGAGCACAGATACGCAGTATTTT. The chain joins TRBV29-1 to TRBJ2-3; tentatively, D is TRBD1 or TRBD2 (5 bases each). V dropped 5 bases and J dropped 0 bases, with 12 bases sitting between them. This CDR3 has 14 residues. The germline gives CDR1 SQVTM, CDR2 ANQGSEA.

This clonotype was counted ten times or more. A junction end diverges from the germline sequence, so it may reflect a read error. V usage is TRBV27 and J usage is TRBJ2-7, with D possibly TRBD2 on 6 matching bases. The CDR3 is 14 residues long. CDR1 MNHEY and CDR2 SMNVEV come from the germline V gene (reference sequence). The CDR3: CASSSDGSSYEQYF. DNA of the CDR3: TGCGCCAGCAGCTCTGACGGGAGCTCCTACGAGCAGTACTTC.